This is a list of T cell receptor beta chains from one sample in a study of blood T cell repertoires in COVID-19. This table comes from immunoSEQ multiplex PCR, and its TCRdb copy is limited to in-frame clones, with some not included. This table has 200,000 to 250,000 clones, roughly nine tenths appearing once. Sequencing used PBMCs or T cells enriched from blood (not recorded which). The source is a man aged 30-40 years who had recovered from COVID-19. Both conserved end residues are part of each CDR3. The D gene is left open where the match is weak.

cdr3_aa: CASSSYAEAFF; cdr3_nt: TGTGCCAGCAGCTCCTACGCTGAAGCTTTCTTT; v_call: TRBV7-9; j_call: TRBJ1-1; d_call: .
cdr3_aa: CASSLGGLYQETQYF; cdr3_nt: TGTGCCAGCAGCTTGGGTGGGCTCTACCAAGAGACCCAGTACTTC; v_call: TRBV5-6; j_call: TRBJ2-5; d_call: .
cdr3_aa: CASSLFGGGTYEQYF; cdr3_nt: TGTGCCAGCAGCTTATTCGGCGGGGGGACCTACGAGCAGTACTTC; v_call: TRBV7-2; j_call: TRBJ2-7; d_call: TRBD2
cdr3_aa: CSVRAGWNTGELFF; cdr3_nt: TGCAGCGTGCGAGCGGGGTGGAACACCGGGGAGCTGTTTTTT; v_call: TRBV29-1; j_call: TRBJ2-2; d_call: TRBD2
cdr3_aa: CASSTRGGFRETQYF; cdr3_nt: TGTGCCAGCAGTACCCGGGGGGGGTTTCGAGAGACCCAGTACTTC; v_call: TRBV2; j_call: TRBJ2-5; d_call: TRBD2
cdr3_aa: CARTGTHFYEQYF; cdr3_nt: TGTGCCCGTACCGGGACACACTTTTACGAGCAGTACTTC; v_call: TRBV19; j_call: TRBJ2-7; d_call: .
cdr3_aa: CAWSVGGGQTDEQYF; cdr3_nt: TGTGCCTGGAGTGTAGGAGGGGGCCAGACCGACGAGCAGTACTTC; v_call: TRBV30; j_call: TRBJ2-7; d_call: .
cdr3_aa: CSVEDRVYEQYF; cdr3_nt: TGCAGCGTTGAAGATCGAGTCTACGAGCAGTACTTC; v_call: TRBV29-1; j_call: TRBJ2-7; d_call: .
cdr3_aa: CASSPVAGTSTDTQYF; cdr3_nt: TGTGCCAGCAGCCCAGTAGCGGGGACTAGCACAGATACGCAGTATTTT; v_call: TRBV7-6; j_call: TRBJ2-3; d_call: TRBD2
cdr3_aa: CASSIARLSNQPQHF; cdr3_nt: TGTGCCAGTAGTATAGCCAGGTTAAGCAATCAGCCCCAGCATTTT; v_call: TRBV19; j_call: TRBJ1-5; d_call: .
cdr3_aa: CASSLWASGGAPQYF; cdr3_nt: TGTGCCAGCAGTTTATGGGCTAGCGGGGGAGCCCCCCAGTACTTC; v_call: TRBV28; j_call: TRBJ2-7; d_call: TRBD2
cdr3_aa: CASSSGQGNIQYF; cdr3_nt: TGTGCCAGCAGCTCCGGACAGGGGAACATTCAGTACTTC; v_call: TRBV7-2; j_call: TRBJ2-4; d_call: TRBD1